The T cell receptor beta chain described here comes from a study of blood T cell repertoires in COVID-19. In the original analysis: Using reference gene primer amplification, nucleated cell counts were estimated. TCRdb keeps only in-frame clones here, not all; method: immunoSEQ multiplex PCR. The V and J calls and the clone size are those of that table, but D and trimming were determined from the DNA. The sample consists of more than 200,000 clones, 65% to 90% of them appearing once. This TCR came from a man aged 25 to 40 with active or convalescent COVID-19. Material: peripheral blood.

CDR3 in DNA: TGTGCCAGCAGCTTAGAAGTTCTGGCCGGAACGGGCACTGAAGCTTTCTTT. This sequence encodes CASSLEVLAGTGTEAFF. The chain has TRBV7-2 and TRBJ1-1; D is uncertain. CDR1 is SGHTA, CDR2 FQGNSA, per germline. The CDR3 contains 17 residues. Trimming shortened V by 1 base and J by 4 bases, and 19 bases separated the two germline ends.